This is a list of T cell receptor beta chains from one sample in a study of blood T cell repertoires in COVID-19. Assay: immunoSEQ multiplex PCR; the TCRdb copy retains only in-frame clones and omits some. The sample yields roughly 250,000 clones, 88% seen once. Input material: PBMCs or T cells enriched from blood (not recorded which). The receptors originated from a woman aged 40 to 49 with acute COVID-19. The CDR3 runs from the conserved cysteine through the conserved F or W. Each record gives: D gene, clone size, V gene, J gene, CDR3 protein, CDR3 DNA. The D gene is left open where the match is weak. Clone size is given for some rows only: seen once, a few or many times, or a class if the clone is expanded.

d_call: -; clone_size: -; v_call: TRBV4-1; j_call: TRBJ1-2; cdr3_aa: CASSQDLGVDESNYGYTF; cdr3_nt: TGCGCCAGCAGCCAAGATCTAGGGGTGGACGAGTCTAACTATGGCTACACCTTC
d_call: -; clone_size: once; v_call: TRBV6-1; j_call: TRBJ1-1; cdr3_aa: CASSEDFQGRGSFF; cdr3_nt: TGTGCCAGCAGTGAAGATTTTCAGGGGAGGGGATCTTTCTTT
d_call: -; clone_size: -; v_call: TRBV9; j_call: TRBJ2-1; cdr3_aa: CASSVQGSYNEQFF; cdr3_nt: TGTGCCAGCAGCGTACAGGGGTCCTACAATGAGCAGTTCTTC
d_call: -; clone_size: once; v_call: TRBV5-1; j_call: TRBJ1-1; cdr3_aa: CASSLDRQNTEAFF; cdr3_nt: TGCGCCAGCAGCCTGGACAGACAGAACACTGAAGCTTTCTTT
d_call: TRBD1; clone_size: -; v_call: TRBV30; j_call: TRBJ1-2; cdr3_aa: CAWDRDRGGYTF; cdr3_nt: TGTGCCTGGGACCGGGACAGGGGCGGCTACACCTTC
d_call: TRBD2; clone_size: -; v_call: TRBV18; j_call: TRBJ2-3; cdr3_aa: CASSLRTSGTDTQYF; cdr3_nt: TGTGCCAGCTCCCTTAGGACTAGCGGCACAGATACGCAGTATTTT
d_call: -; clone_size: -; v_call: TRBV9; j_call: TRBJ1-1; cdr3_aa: CASSAGGHLLNTEAFF; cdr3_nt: TGTGCCAGCAGCGCGGGGGGGCATCTCCTGAACACTGAAGCTTTCTTT
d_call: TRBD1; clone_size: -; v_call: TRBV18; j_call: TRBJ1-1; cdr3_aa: CASSLNRDSVEKAFF; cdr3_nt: TGTGCCAGCTCATTGAACCGGGACAGCGTCGAGAAAGCTTTCTTT
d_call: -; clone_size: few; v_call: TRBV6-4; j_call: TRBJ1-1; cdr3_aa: CASSDSQGRTEAFF; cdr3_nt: TGTGCCAGCAGTGATTCACAGGGTCGGACTGAAGCTTTCTTT
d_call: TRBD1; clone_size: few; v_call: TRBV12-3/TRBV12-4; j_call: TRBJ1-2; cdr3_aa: CASSQTGYYGYTF; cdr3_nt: TGTGCCAGCAGCCAGACAGGGTACTATGGCTACACCTTC
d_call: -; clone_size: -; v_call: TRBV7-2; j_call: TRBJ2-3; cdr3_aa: CASSLVPSVGTDTQYF; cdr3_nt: TGTGCCAGCAGCTTAGTCCCTTCGGTCGGCACAGATACGCAGTATTTT
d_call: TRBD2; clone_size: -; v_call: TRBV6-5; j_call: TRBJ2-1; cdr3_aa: CASSYGTSVYNEQFF; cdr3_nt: TGTGCCAGCAGTTACGGGACTAGCGTCTACAATGAGCAGTTCTTC
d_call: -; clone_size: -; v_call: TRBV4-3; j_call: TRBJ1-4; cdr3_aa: CASSHRPGSEKLFF; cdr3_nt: TGCGCCAGCAGCCACCGACCGGGGAGTGAAAAACTGTTTTTT
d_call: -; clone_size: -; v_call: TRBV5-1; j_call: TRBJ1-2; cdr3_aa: CASSLVLEPGGYGGYTF; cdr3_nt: TGCGCCAGCAGCTTGGTTTTGGAGCCCGGGGGGTATGGAGGCTACACCTTC
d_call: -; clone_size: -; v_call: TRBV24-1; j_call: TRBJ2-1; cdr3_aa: CATSEKGGQSYNEQFF; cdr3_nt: TGTGCCACCAGTGAAAAGGGGGGGCAGTCTTACAATGAGCAGTTCTTC
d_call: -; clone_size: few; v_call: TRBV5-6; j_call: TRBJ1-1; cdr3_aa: CASSLPGHTNTEAFF; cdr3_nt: TGTGCCAGCAGCTTACCGGGACATACGAACACTGAAGCTTTCTTT
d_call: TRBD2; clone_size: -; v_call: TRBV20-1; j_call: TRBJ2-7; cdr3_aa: CSASRVGLAGYEQYF; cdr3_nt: TGCAGTGCTAGTAGGGTCGGGCTAGCGGGATACGAGCAGTACTTC
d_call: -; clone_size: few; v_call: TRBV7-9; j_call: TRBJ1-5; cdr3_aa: CASSLGARQPQHF; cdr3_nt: TGTGCCAGCAGCTTAGGGGCCCGGCAGCCCCAGCATTTT
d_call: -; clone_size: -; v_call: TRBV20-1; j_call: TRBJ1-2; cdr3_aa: CSASQELNYGYTF; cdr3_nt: TGCAGTGCTAGTCAGGAATTAAACTATGGCTACACCTTC
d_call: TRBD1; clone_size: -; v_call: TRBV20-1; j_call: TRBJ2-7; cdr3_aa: CSGQGSYEQYF; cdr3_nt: TGCAGCGGACAGGGGTCGTACGAGCAGTACTTC
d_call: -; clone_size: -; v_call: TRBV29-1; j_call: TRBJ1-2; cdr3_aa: CSVDPALGYTF; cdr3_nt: TGCAGCGTTGACCCGGCCCTAGGTTACACCTTC
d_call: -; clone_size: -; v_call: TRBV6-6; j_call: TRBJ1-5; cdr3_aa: CASSLKGSYQPQHF; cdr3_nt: TGTGCCAGCAGCCTAAAAGGGAGTTATCAGCCCCAGCATTTT
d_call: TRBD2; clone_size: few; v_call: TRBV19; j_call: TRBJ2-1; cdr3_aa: CASSRTLAGDNEQFF; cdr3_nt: TGTGCCAGTAGTAGAACACTAGCGGGAGACAATGAGCAGTTCTTC
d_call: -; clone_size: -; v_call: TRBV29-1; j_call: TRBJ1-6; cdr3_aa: CSARAGNVDSPLHF; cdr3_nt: TGCAGCGCCCGGGCAGGGAACGTAGATTCACCCCTCCACTTT
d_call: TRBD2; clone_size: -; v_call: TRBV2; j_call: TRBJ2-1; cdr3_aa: CASRRTSGSWGNEQFF; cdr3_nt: TGTGCCAGCAGAAGGACTAGCGGGAGTTGGGGGAATGAGCAGTTCTTC
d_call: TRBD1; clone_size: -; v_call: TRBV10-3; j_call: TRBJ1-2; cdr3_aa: CAITREGQGARGYTF; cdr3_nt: TGTGCCATCACCCGGGAAGGACAGGGGGCGCGGGGCTACACCTTC
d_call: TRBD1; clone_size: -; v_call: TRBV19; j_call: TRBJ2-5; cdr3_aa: CASSITGGRETQYF; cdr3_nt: TGTGCCAGTAGTATTACAGGGGGCCGAGAGACCCAGTACTTC
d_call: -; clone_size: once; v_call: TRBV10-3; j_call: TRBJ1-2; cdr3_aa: CAISDGGVPYGYTF; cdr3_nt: TGTGCCATCAGCGACGGAGGGGTGCCCTATGGCTACACCTTC
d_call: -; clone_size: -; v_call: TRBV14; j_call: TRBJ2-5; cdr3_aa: CASSHGTGVLGETQYF; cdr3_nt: TGTGCCAGCAGCCACGGAACGGGTGTCTTAGGAGAGACCCAGTACTTC
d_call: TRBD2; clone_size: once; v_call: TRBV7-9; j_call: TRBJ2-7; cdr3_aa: CASSPLAGGPGEQYF; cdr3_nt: TGTGCCAGCAGCCCACTAGCGGGAGGGCCCGGCGAGCAGTACTTC
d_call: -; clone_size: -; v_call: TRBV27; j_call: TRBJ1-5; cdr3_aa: CASSFTGSIQPQHF; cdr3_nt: TGTGCCAGCAGTTTCACAGGGAGCATACAGCCCCAGCATTTT
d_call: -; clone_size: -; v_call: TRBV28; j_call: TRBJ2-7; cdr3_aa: CASSLTQGSSYEQYF; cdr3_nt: TGTGCCAGCAGTTTAACGCAGGGGAGCTCCTACGAGCAGTACTTC
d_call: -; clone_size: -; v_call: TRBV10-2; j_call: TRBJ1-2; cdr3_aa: CASSSGDGYTF; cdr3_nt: TGCGCCAGCAGCTCGGGGGATGGCTACACCTTC
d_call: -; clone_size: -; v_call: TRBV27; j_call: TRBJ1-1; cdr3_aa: CASSSGTEAFF; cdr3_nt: TGTGCCAGCAGTTCGGGGACTGAAGCTTTCTTT
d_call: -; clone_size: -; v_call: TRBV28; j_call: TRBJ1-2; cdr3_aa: CASRSNYGYTF; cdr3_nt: TGTGCCTCGAGATCGAACTATGGCTACACCTTC
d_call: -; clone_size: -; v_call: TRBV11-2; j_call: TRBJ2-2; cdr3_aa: CASSLGLGGTGELFF; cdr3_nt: TGTGCCAGCAGCTTAGGACTAGGTGGCACCGGGGAGCTGTTTTTT
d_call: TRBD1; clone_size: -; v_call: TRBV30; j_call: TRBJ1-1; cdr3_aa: CAWNGQGIEAFF; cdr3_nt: TGTGCCTGGAACGGACAGGGGATTGAAGCTTTCTTT